The 28 T cell receptor beta chains given below trace back to one sample, sequenced in a study of blood T cell repertoires in COVID-19. Sequenced by immunoSEQ multiplex PCR; TCRdb stores in-frame clones only, minus some. The sample yields about 260,000 clones, under 90% seen once. Material: peripheral blood. Receptors were obtained from a woman aged 45-65 years who had recovered from COVID-19.

The CDR3 bases are TGTGCCAGCAGTGAGGGGACTTTGTCCTACGAGCAGTACTTC. Protein sequence: CASSEGTLSYEQYF. V is TRBV6-1 and J is TRBJ2-7; D is possibly TRBD2 (6 bases). This CDR3 is 14 amino acids long. Germline CDR1 reads MNHNS; CDR2 reads SASEGT. The V end lost 3 bases, the J end lost 1 base, and 10 bases lay between the germline ends.

The chain is built from TRBV7-9 and TRBJ2-7, with D uncertain. Germline assignment: CDR1 SEHNR and CDR2 FQNEAQ (reference sequence). Trimming left V 2 bases short and J 0 bases short, with 11 bases between. The CDR3 totals 15 residues. The DNA of the CDR3 is TGTGCCAGCAGCTTATCACTTTCGAGCTCCTACGAGCAGTACTTC. It specifies CASSLSLSSSYEQYF.

The J gene is TRBJ2-7, the V gene TRBV5-1; D not certain. Germline CDR1 SGHRS, CDR2 YFSETQ. The CDR3 sequence is 13 residues long. With 0 bases removed from V and 1 base from J, the gap between germline ends came to 5 bases. This CDR3 is CASSLARSYEQYF. Here the CDR3 DNA reads TGCGCCAGCAGCTTGGCGCGGTCCTACGAGCAGTACTTC.

This clone was picked up one time. This rearrangement joins TRBV7-2 to TRBJ2-7; D is perhaps TRBD2 (5 bases). Germline CDR1 and CDR2: SGHTA and FQGNSA. V was clipped by 2 bases and J by 5 bases, with 10 bases between them. The CDR3 runs 13 residues. Written as DNA, the CDR3 is TGTGCCAGCAGCTTATGGGGAGCGAACGAGCAGTACTTC. Protein sequence: CASSLWGANEQYF.

The rearrangement links TRBV28 to TRBJ2-2; tentative D call: TRBD1 (6 bases). The V gene's germline CDR1 is MDHEN and CDR2 SYDVKM. The CDR3 is made up of 14 amino acids. Trimming removed 4 bases at V and 4 bases at J, with 10 bases between. The DNA of the CDR3 is TGTGCCAGCAGTTCCGGACAGAGCACCGGGGAGCTGTTTTTT. Its translation: CASSSGQSTGELFF.

The V call is TRBV7-3, the J call TRBJ1-2, with 11 bases that match TRBD1. Germline lookup yields CDR1 SGHTA and CDR2 FQGTGA. This CDR3 comprises 14 residues. The V and J ends lost 6 bases and 8 bases, in that order; junction bases with no gene match: 8. The CDR3: CASSSGQGDVGYTF. CDR3 in DNA: TGTGCCAGCAGTTCGGGACAGGGGGACGTCGGCTACACCTTC. Variable domain in full (rest from reference TRBV7-3 and TRBJ1-2): GAGVSQTPSNKVTEKGKYVELRCDPISGHTALYWYRQSLGQGPEFLIYFQGTGAADDSGLPNDRFFAVRPEGSVSTLKIQRTERGDSAVYLCASSSGQGDVGYTFGSGTRLTVV.

This clone was observed once. The gene calls are TRBV30 and TRBJ2-1; 9 bases are shared with TRBD1. Per the germline V gene, CDR1 is GTSNPN and CDR2 is SVGIG (reference sequence). Trimming removed 2 bases from V and 7 bases from J; junction bases left unmatched: 9. The CDR3 is 15 amino acids. The CDR3 DNA sequence: TGTGCCTGGAGTATAACAGGGGGCGCGATGAATGAGCAGTTCTTC. This gives the protein CAWSITGGAMNEQFF. The full variable domain, its missing parts supplied by reference TRBV30 and TRBJ2-1, is SQTIHQWPATLVQPVGSPLSLECTVEGTSNPNLYWYRQAAGRGLQLLFYSVGIGQISSEVPQNLSASRPQDRQFILSSKKLLLSDSGFYLCAWSITGGAMNEQFFGPGTRLTVL.

This clone was observed once. The chain links TRBV4-3 to TRBJ2-4, with 7 nucleotides matching TRBD2. Germline V gene data show CDR1 as LGHNA and CDR2 as YSLEER. The CDR3 runs 16 residues. V shed 0 bases and J 3 bases; nucleotides not matched to a gene: 5. The CDR3 loop is CASSQEATSRKNIQYF. Written as DNA, the CDR3 is TGCGCCAGCAGCCAAGAGGCGACTAGCCGCAAAAACATTCAGTACTTC.

The count of this clone is one. This sample also contains other DNA sequences that code for the same CDR3. The chain employs TRBV3-1 (or the pseudogene TRBV3-2) and TRBJ2-7; the D gene is possibly TRBD1 (5 bases). From germline, CDR1 is LGHDT and CDR2 YNNKEL (reference sequence). The CDR3 is 13 amino acids. V was trimmed by 0 bases and J by 4 bases, leaving 7 bases between them. The CDR3 region has the DNA TGTGCCAGCAGCCAAGAAGGGGTATACGAGCAGTACTTC. Translating it yields CASSQEGVYEQYF.

The CDR3 coding sequence is TGTGCCCGCAACGATCTGACAGGGGTAAATGAGCAGTTCTTC. Translation gives CARNDLTGVNEQFF. This rearrangement joins TRBV2 to TRBJ2-1; TRBD1 matches at 8 bases. Germline trimming cut 11 bases from V and 7 bases from J; bases unmatched to any gene: 13. The CDR3 runs to 14 residues. Germline V gene lookup returns CDR1 SNHLY and CDR2 FYNNEI. The full variable domain, completed using reference TRBV2 and TRBJ2-1, is EPEVTQTPSHQVTQMGQEVILRCVPISNHLYFYWYRQILGQKVEFLVSFYNNEISEKSEIFDDQFSVERPDGSNFTLKIRSTKLEDSAMYFCARNDLTGVNEQFFGPGTRLTVL.

This clone was detected once. The rearrangement links TRBV7-2 to TRBJ1-4; TRBD1 agrees at 7 bases. With 1 base clipped from V and 4 bases from J, the junction kept 6 bases outside the gene matches. CDR1 and CDR2 (germline): SGHTA, FQGNSA. CDR3 length: 16 amino acids. The CDR3 sequence is CASSLGLGQINEKLFF. As DNA, the CDR3 is TGTGCCAGCAGCTTAGGGTTGGGACAGATTAATGAAAAACTGTTTTTT.

This rearrangement joins TRBV16 to TRBJ2-7, with 9 bases that match TRBD1. V was pared by 4 bases and J by 5 bases, with 12 bases of the junction left unmatched. There are 16 residues in the CDR3. Per germline, CDR1 KGHSY and CDR2 FQNENV. In DNA, the CDR3 is TGTGCCAGCAGCCGATCAGGGAGACAGGGGGTGGACGAGCAGTACTTC. Its protein product is CASSRSGRQGVDEQYF.

The chain has TRBV21-1 and TRBJ1-1; TRBD1 is taken as the D call from the table, unchecked against the DNA. TRBV21-1 is flagged as a pseudogene. The CDR3 has 17 residues. The chain's CDR3 is CASSKATGGRMNTEAFF. Written as DNA, the CDR3 is TGTGCCAGCAGCAAAGCCACAGGGGGGCGGATGAACACTGAAGCTTTCTTT.

The CDR3 sequence: CASSQDLTGGWGYTF. CDR3 sequence (DNA): TGCGCCAGCAGCCAAGATTTGACAGGGGGCTGGGGCTACACCTTC. The genes are TRBV4-1 and TRBJ1-2; 10 nucleotides agree with TRBD1. V dropped 0 bases and J dropped 8; count of bases not matched to a gene: 6. Per germline, CDR1 MGHRA and CDR2 YSYEKL. The CDR3 consists of 15 residues.

The chain joins TRBV5-6 to TRBJ2-7, with D perhaps matching TRBD1 (7 bases). Deletions cut 4 bases from V and 7 bases from J, with 15 bases between. Looked up from germline, CDR1 is SGHDT and CDR2 is YYEEEE. The CDR3 is 13 amino acids. In nucleotides, the CDR3 is TGTGCCAGCAGCAACAAGGGGGCGGGGGAGCAGTACTTC. This sequence encodes CASSNKGAGEQYF.

The J gene is TRBJ2-4, the V gene TRBV28, with D perhaps TRBD2 (7 bases). The length of the CDR3 is 13 residues. V was clipped by 5 bases and J by 9 bases, with 14 bases between them. Germline values: CDR1 MDHEN, CDR2 SYDVKM. CDR3 DNA sequence: TGTGCCAGCAGTCACGGGGGAGGGGGCATTCAGTACTTC. Protein sequence: CASSHGGGGIQYF. The full variable domain, completed using reference TRBV28 and TRBJ2-4, is DVKVTQSSRYLVKRTGEKVFLECVQDMDHENMFWYRQDPGLGLRLIYFSYDVKMKEKGDIPEGYSVSREKKERFSLILESASTNQTSMYLCASSHGGGGIQYFGAGTRLSVL.

The V and J genes are TRBV6-5 and TRBJ1-5; 7 nucleotides agree with TRBD1. The CDR3 spans 16 residues. Trimming took 0 bases from V and 7 from J; bases not matched to a gene: 9. Per germline, CDR1 MNHEY and CDR2 SVGAGI. The CDR3 reads CASSYSARGVAQPQHF. The DNA for the CDR3 is TGTGCCAGCAGTTACTCTGCCAGGGGGGTCGCACAGCCCCAGCATTTT.

The chain has TRBV28 and TRBJ2-7; 14 bases match TRBD2. The CDR3 runs to 20 residues. Looked up from germline, CDR1 is MDHEN and CDR2 is SYDVKM. The V gene end was trimmed by 6 bases and the J gene end by 4 bases; junction bases not matched to a gene: 20. CDR3 amino acids: CASRRLTAYRLAGGQYEQYF. DNA of the CDR3: TGTGCCAGCAGGCGCCTGACAGCTTACCGACTAGCGGGAGGGCAGTACGAGCAGTACTTC. The full variable domain, with the rest looked up from reference TRBV28 and TRBJ2-7, is DVKVTQSSRYLVKRTGEKVFLECVQDMDHENMFWYRQDPGLGLRLIYFSYDVKMKEKGDIPEGYSVSREKKERFSLILESASTNQTSMYLCASRRLTAYRLAGGQYEQYFGPGTRLTVT.

This chain joins TRBV9 and TRBJ2-7; 11 nucleotides line up with TRBD1. J gave up 5 bases and V 3 bases, and 7 bases lay outside the gene matches. The CDR3 is 15 residues long. Germline V gene sequence: CDR1 SGDLS, CDR2 YYNGEE. The CDR3 coding sequence is TGTGCCAGCAGCGGATGGACAGGGGGCAAGGACGAGCAGTACTTC. Translated: CASSGWTGGKDEQYF.

This chain links TRBV6-2 or TRBV6-3 with TRBJ2-7; maybe TRBD2 (6 bases). V lost 2 bases and J lost 1, with 18 bases in between. The CDR3 loop spans 17 amino acids. CDR1 is MNHEY and CDR2 is SVGEGT in the germline V gene. CDR3 in DNA: TGTGCCAGCAGTTACGTCCTCCTGCGGGAACGTTCCTACGAGCAGTACTTC. Protein: CASSYVLLRERSYEQYF.

This clone was detected a few times. The chain has TRBV19 and TRBJ1-2; D may be TRBD1 (5 bases). The germline V gene encodes CDR1 LNHDA and CDR2 SQIVND (reference sequence). There are 13 residues in the CDR3. Trimming pared 6 bases from V and 8 bases from J, leaving 16 bases between. The CDR3 DNA sequence: TGTGCCAGTAGCTTGGACATCCTGAAGGGCTACACCTTC. Its translation: CASSLDILKGYTF.

The genes are TRBV7-9 and TRBJ2-7; 10 bases are a match to TRBD1. The CDR3 consists of 14 residues. Looked up from germline, CDR1 is SEHNR and CDR2 is FQNEAQ (reference sequence). The V gene end was trimmed by 5 bases and the J gene end by 7 bases; junction bases not matched to a gene: 8. CDR3 coding DNA: TGTGCCAGCAGCGCGGGACAGGGGTTCGGGGAGCAGTACTTC. This gives the protein CASSAGQGFGEQYF.

The V gene is TRBV5-1, the J gene TRBJ1-1; TRBD1 is a possible D gene (5 bases). Germline V lookup: CDR1 SGHRS, CDR2 YFSETQ. The length of the CDR3 is 12 residues. V was cut by 4 bases and J by 5 bases, with 9 bases left in between. CDR3 amino acids: CASSEDRTEAFF. For the CDR3, the DNA is TGCGCCAGCAGCGAAGACAGAACTGAAGCTTTCTTT.

The table lists this clone with a few counts. The rearrangement links TRBV18 to TRBJ2-7; TRBD2 aligns across 8 bases. CDR3 length: 14 residues. The germline CDR1 and CDR2 sequences are KGHSH and LQKENI. V was clipped by 6 bases and J by 2 bases; unmatched bases: 6. The chain's CDR3 is CASSGRGATYEQYF. CDR3 DNA: TGTGCCAGCTCCGGGAGGGGGGCCACCTACGAGCAGTACTTC.

The chain uses TRBV30 and TRBJ2-7; 7 bases map to TRBD1. The V gene end was trimmed by 7 bases and the J gene end by 2 bases; junction bases not matched to a gene: 8. In germline, CDR1 is GTSNPN, CDR2 SVGIG (reference sequence). The CDR3 sequence is 13 residues long. The CDR3 is CALSRDRPYEQYF. CDR3 sequence (DNA): TGTGCCTTATCCCGGGACAGACCCTACGAGCAGTACTTC. The entire variable domain, with the rest obtained from reference TRBV30 and TRBJ2-7, is as follows: SQTIHQWPATLVQPVGSPLSLECTVEGTSNPNLYWYRQAAGRGLQLLFYSVGIGQISSEVPQNLSASRPQDRQFILSSKKLLLSDSGFYLCALSRDRPYEQYFGPGTRLTVT.

The chain combines TRBV30 with TRBJ1-2; a possible D gene is TRBD1 (5 bases). The germline V gene encodes CDR1 GTSNPN and CDR2 SVGIG (reference sequence). Trimming removed 3 bases at V and 8 bases at J, with 16 bases between. CDR3 size: 13 residues. DNA for the CDR3: TGTGCCTGGAGCCCGGGGGGGGGAGAGGGCTACACCTTC. Translation: CAWSPGGGEGYTF.

The genes are TRBV5-4 and TRBJ1-1; the D gene is possibly TRBD1 (5 bases). The CDR3 extends over 14 amino acids. The V and J ends lost 1 base and 1 base respectively, with 8 bases between them. Germline values: CDR1 SGHNT, CDR2 YYREEE (reference sequence). CDR3 DNA sequence: TGTGCCAGCAGCTTGAATAGGGGGAACACTGAAGCTTTCTTT. Protein sequence: CASSLNRGNTEAFF.

The chain uses TRBV3-1 (or the pseudogene TRBV3-2) and TRBJ1-1; D unclear. The ends were cut back, 1 base at V and 4 bases at J, with 13 bases in the middle. The CDR3 extends over 15 amino acids. The germline V gene encodes CDR1 LGHDT and CDR2 YNNKEL (reference sequence). CDR3 in DNA: TGTGCCAGCAGCCAAGTGGGAGGGCGAGGCACTGAAGCTTTCTTT. This encodes CASSQVGGRGTEAFF.